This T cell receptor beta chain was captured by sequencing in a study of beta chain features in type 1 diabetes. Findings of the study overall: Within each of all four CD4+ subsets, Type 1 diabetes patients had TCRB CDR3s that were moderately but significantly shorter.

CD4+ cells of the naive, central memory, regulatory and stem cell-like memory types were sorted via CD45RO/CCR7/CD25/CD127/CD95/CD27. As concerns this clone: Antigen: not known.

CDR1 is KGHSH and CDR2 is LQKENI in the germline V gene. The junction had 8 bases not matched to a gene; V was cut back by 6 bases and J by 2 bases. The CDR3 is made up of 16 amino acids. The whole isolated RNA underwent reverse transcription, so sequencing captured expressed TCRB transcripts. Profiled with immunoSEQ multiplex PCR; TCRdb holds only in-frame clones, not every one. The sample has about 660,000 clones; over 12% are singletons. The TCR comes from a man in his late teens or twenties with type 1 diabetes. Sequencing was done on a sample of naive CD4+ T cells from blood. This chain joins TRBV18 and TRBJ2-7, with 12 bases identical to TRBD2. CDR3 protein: CASSPRTSGTPYEQYF. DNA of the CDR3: TGTGCCAGCTCCCCCCGGACTAGCGGGACTCCCTACGAGCAGTACTTC. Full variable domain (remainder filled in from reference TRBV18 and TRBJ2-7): NAGVMQNPRHLVRRRGQEARLRCSPMKGHSHVYWYRQLPEEGLKFMVYLQKENIIDESGMPKERFSAEFPKEGPSILRIQQVVRGDSAAYFCASSPRTSGTPYEQYFGPGTRLTVT.